The present entry profiles one T cell receptor (beta chain) with its context. Its antigen is unknown. Base qualities are not at hand, and no much larger clone is one base apart. One collaborating source in Seattle enrolled patients while the patients were actively infected and followed the patients over time throughout the course of disease. Each collaborating institution followed its own protocols to collect whole blood in K2EDTA tubes. For TCRbeta analysis, collaborators shipped samples as frozen whole blood, isolated PBMCs, or DNA extracted from either of those sample types. The immunoSEQ Assay, a bias-controlled multiplex PCR, was used to amplify TCRbeta CDR3 regions from genomic DNA. In the authors' own workflow: The number of nucleated cells in each sample was estimated from the amplification of reference gene primers within the assay. Sequence reads were collapsed and filtered to measure the absolute abundance of every unique TCRbeta CDR3 rearrangement. For each sample, productive Simpson clonality was calculated by taking the square root of Simpson's diversity index across productive rearrangements. TCRdb took this table from immuneACCESS and kept in-frame rearrangements with V and J called. Such tables lack part of the clones; where checked against another copy, unresolved V genes explain under half of the gap, and the rest is unexplained. The V and J calls and the clone size are those of that table, but D and trimming were determined from the DNA. The sample data list just under 350,000 clones, and about 90% of these were observed just once. Just under 7.5% of the sample comes from the top ten.

Between the V and J ends, shortened by 6 bases and 3 bases respectively, the junction contains 5 bases. The cysteine opens and the phenylalanine closes a CDR3 of 11 amino acids. Only CDR3 DNA remains: 33 bases, in frame from the first base. Taken from the germline V gene, the CDR1 and CDR2 loops are MGHDK and SYGVNS. These data come from a study of blood T cell repertoires in COVID-19 (dated by TCRdb to the early 2020s). Background on the whole study: Samples covering the acute and convalescent phases of COVID-19 were provided by collaborators in the United States, Italy and Spain. The repertoires were released in a freely available public database meant as a resource for research on the immune response to SARS-CoV-2. Where available, HLA class I and class II types were taken from metadata supplied by the sample provider and were not determined by assay-based typing. The samples were drawn from two sources: the first 160 participants of the ongoing ImmuneRACE study, and 1,000 to 1,500 subjects contributed by 6 global collaborators. Subjects who had been exposed to COVID-19, were actively infected with it, or had recovered from it provided the deeply sampled blood TCRbeta repertoires that made up the dataset. The material from the prospective study consisted of cDNA or gDNA derived from T cells, B-cell-depleted T cells, or PBMCs. A de-identified subject ID, COVID-19 status, age in years and sex were almost always included in the sample metadata.

Overall study outcomes, separate from this receptor: How much clinical and demographic metadata was included differed by source and by participant, and the metadata was provided uncurated.

This TCR was sampled from a woman aged 70-85 years with COVID-19, enrolled during active disease. Here the chain combines TRBV25-1 and TRBJ2-5; the D segment cannot be called with confidence. Sequenced: peripheral blood. CDR3 region: CASSPKETQYF. The DNA sequence follows: TGTGCCAGCAGCCCCAAAGAGACCCAGTACTTC. With all but the CDR3 taken from the reference TRBV25-1 and TRBJ2-5 genes, the full variable domain is: EADIYQTPRYLVIGTGKKITLECSQTMGHDKMYWYQQDPGMELHLIHYSYGVNSTEKGDLSSESTVSRIRTEHFPLTLESARPSHTSQYLCASSPKETQYFGPGTRLLVL.